The 21 T cell receptor beta chains in this list originate from one sample, sequenced in a study of response to subunit inactivated influenza vaccine. TCRdb called the RT-PCR reads again in MiXCR, with one record for every CDR3 protein. The sample includes 500,000 or so distinct CDR3 sequences, about 15% of them seen just once. The specimen comprised CD4+ T cells sorted from PBMCs, sampled about 23 months after vaccination. These receptors all come from a man aged 50 to 69 who received an inactivated influenza vaccine.

The chain is built from TRBV20-1 and TRBJ1-1; possibly TRBD1 for D (6 bases). The CDR3 runs 14 residues. Germline lookup yields CDR1 DFQATT and CDR2 SNEGSKA (reference sequence). V lost 6 bases to trimming and J lost 1 base, with 15 bases between them. The CDR3 sequence is CSAADGGPNTEAFF. The CDR3 region has the DNA TGCAGTGCGGCCGACGGGGGGCCGAACACTGAAGCTTTCTTT.

This clonotype was observed a handful of times. V gene TRBV6-5 combines with J gene TRBJ1-6; the D is unclear. Germline CDR1 is MNHEY and CDR2 is SVGAGI. The CDR3 totals 14 residues. Trimming pared 2 bases from V and 4 bases from J, leaving 6 bases between. The DNA for the CDR3 is TGTGCCAGCAGTTACAACAGTTATAATTCACCCCTCCACTTT. Encoded protein: CASSYNSYNSPLHF.

The rearrangement joins TRBV15 to TRBJ2-7; TRBD2 agrees at 7 bases. The germline gives CDR1 LNHNV, CDR2 YYDKDF (reference sequence). With V trimmed by 0 bases and J by 6 bases, 2 bases remained unmatched. This CDR3 contains 13 residues. The CDR3 DNA reads as TGTGCCACCAGCAGAGATTTAGCGGGCGAGCAGTACTTC. This translates into CATSRDLAGEQYF.

The chain carries TRBV11-2 and TRBJ2-1; TRBD2 agrees at 7 bases. Germline V gene sequence: CDR1 SGHAT, CDR2 FQNNGV. V lost 2 bases, J lost 5 bases, and 6 bases stayed unmatched. The CDR3 has 15 residues. The CDR3 DNA follows: TGTGCCAGCAGCTTAAACGGGGGGATTGACAATGAGCAGTTCTTC. It yields the protein CASSLNGGIDNEQFF.

About this clonotype itself: A much larger clone lies a single base off, so this may be a read error. The chain joins TRBV25-1 to TRBJ1-2; tentatively, D is TRBD1 (5 bases). Germline V gene lookup returns CDR1 MGHDK and CDR2 SYGVNS. V gave up 5 bases and J gave up 7 bases, with 14 bases separating them. The CDR3 runs 13 residues. In DNA, the CDR3 is TGTGCCAGCAGTAAAGAGGGGAGAGGTGGCTACACCTTC. It is translated as CASSKEGRGGYTF.

The V gene is TRBV24-1, the J gene TRBJ2-5; TRBD2 aligns across 13 bases. V shed 4 bases, J shed 0 bases, and the junction held 4 bases outside the gene matches. CDR1 and CDR2 from the germline V gene are KGHDR and SFDVKD. This CDR3 comprises 17 residues. The CDR3 here is CATSDTTSGGNQETQYF. CDR3 sequence (DNA): TGTGCCACCAGTGACACGACTAGCGGGGGGAACCAAGAGACCCAGTACTTC.

This clonotype was counted a few times. The rearrangement joins TRBV12-3 or TRBV12-4 to TRBJ1-6; the D is unclear. V lost 7 bases to trimming and J lost 9 bases, with 19 bases between them. The CDR3 covers 15 residues. The CDR3 loop reads CASTNKGNRGSPLHF. The CDR3 DNA reads TGTGCCAGCACCAATAAAGGGAATCGGGGTTCACCCCTCCACTTT.

V usage is TRBV12-3 or TRBV12-4 and J usage is TRBJ1-1, with D possibly being TRBD1 (6 bases). V lost 0 bases to trimming and J lost 12 bases, with 20 bases between them. The CDR3 is 15 residues long. CDR3 DNA: TGTGCCAGCAGTTTAGCGCGGGGGGGGCGCCGGACGCCTTTCTTT. Its protein is CASSLARGGRRTPFF.

This clonotype was counted a few times. The genes are TRBV7-2 and TRBJ1-6; D not certain. Germline CDR1 and CDR2: SGHTA and FQGNSA. This CDR3 contains 14 residues. Trimming left V 0 bases short and J 7 bases short, with 7 bases between. The CDR3 DNA follows: TGTGCCAGCAGCTTAGCCCAGAGCAATTCACCCCTCCACTTT. Its translation is CASSLAQSNSPLHF.

This clonotype was counted between two and nine times. A junction boundary mismatches the germline segment, possibly from a read error. The chain is built from TRBV28 and TRBJ2-1; D is possibly TRBD1 (5 bases). Germline values: CDR1 MDHEN, CDR2 SYDVKM. This CDR3 has 15 residues. CDR3 protein: CASSSLRPGRQLTIF. CDR3 bases: TGTGCCAGCAGCTCACTTCGACCAGGCCGACAGCTCACAATCTTC.

A few counts support this clonotype. The chain has TRBV12-3 or TRBV12-4 and TRBJ2-7; TRBD1 aligns across 8 bases. V lost 1 base to trimming and J lost 7 bases; unmatched junction nucleotides: 9. The length of the CDR3 is 15 residues. The CDR3 DNA follows: TGTGCCAGCAGTTTAGGGGGACAGGTCCCCGAGGAGCAGTACTTC. Protein: CASSLGGQVPEEQYF.

The table lists this clonotype with a few counts. This CDR3 reads CASSEQGVMNTEAFF. In nucleotides, the CDR3 is TGTGCCAGCAGTGAACAGGGGGTTATGAACACTGAAGCTTTCTTT. The chain uses TRBV6-1 and TRBJ1-1, with TRBD1 matching 7 bases. Germline lookup yields CDR1 MNHNS and CDR2 SASEGT. This CDR3 is built from 15 residues. Trimming at V came to 2 bases and at J to 0 bases, leaving 3 bases not matched to a gene.

The sample holds many counts of this clonotype. The chain combines TRBV28 with TRBJ1-2, with D unclear. Germline CDR1 MDHEN, CDR2 SYDVKM. The CDR3 has 14 residues. The V end was cut by 2 bases, the J end by 8 bases, with 15 bases between. CDR3 nucleotides: TGTGCCAGCAGTTTACCGGGTCTGAGAGAAGGCTACACCTTC. Translation: CASSLPGLREGYTF.

This clonotype has just a few counts. This chain links TRBV5-1 with TRBJ2-5; 8 bases match TRBD2. The CDR3 loop spans 14 amino acids. CDR1 SGHRS and CDR2 YFSETQ come from the germline V gene. J was trimmed by 4 bases and V by 3 bases; bases with no gene match: 5. The CDR3 nucleotides read TGCGCCAGCAGCTCGAGCGGGAGAATAGAGACCCAGTACTTC. Encoded protein: CASSSSGRIETQYF.

The V call is TRBV9, the J call TRBJ2-1; D not certain. The CDR3 has 12 residues. The germline CDR1 and CDR2 sequences are SGDLS and YYNGEE. The V end lost 0 bases, the J end lost 8 bases, and 6 bases lay between the germline ends. The CDR3 nucleotides are TGTGCCAGCAGCGTAGTGGGCGATGAGCAGTTCTTC. Residues: CASSVVGDEQFF.

This clonotype has only a few counts. The rearrangement links TRBV7-6 to TRBJ1-5; TRBD1 agrees at 10 bases. Germline V gives CDR1 SGHVS, CDR2 FNYEAQ. The CDR3 runs 14 residues. The V segment lost 4 bases and the J segment 6 bases; nucleotides outside the gene matches: 3. In nucleotides, the CDR3 is TGTGCCAGCAGCTCGAGGACAGGGGGTCAGCCCCAGCATTTT. Amino acid sequence: CASSSRTGGQPQHF.

The CDR3, as DNA: TGCAGTGCTAGGACAGGGAGTATGAACACTGAAGCTTTCTTT. This sequence encodes CSARTGSMNTEAFF. This sequence joins TRBV20-1 and TRBJ1-1, with 7 bases aligning to TRBD1. The CDR3 covers 14 residues. Germline V gives CDR1 DFQATT, CDR2 SNEGSKA (reference sequence). Trimming took 3 bases from V and 0 from J; bases not matched to a gene: 4.

The chain has TRBV20-1 and TRBJ2-2; D may correspond to TRBD1 or TRBD2 (5 bases each). The CDR3 length is 17 residues. V gave up 1 base and J gave up 5 bases, with 20 bases separating them. The V gene's germline CDR1 is DFQATT and CDR2 SNEGSKA (reference sequence). CDR3 residues: CSARGPSRGLWTGELFF. CDR3 sequence (DNA): TGCAGTGCTAGAGGTCCAAGTCGGGGCCTATGGACCGGGGAGCTGTTTTTT.

This clonotype occurred many times. The CDR3: CASSYSPPDGLYNEQFF. The CDR3 bases are TGTGCCAGCAGTTACTCCCCTCCGGACGGCCTCTACAATGAGCAGTTCTTC. The V call is TRBV6-2 or TRBV6-3, the J call TRBJ2-1, with D unclear. V lost 0 bases, J lost 3 bases, and 15 bases lay in between. CDR3 size: 17 residues. CDR1 MNHEY and CDR2 SVGEGT come from the germline V gene.

This clonotype was counted many times. The V gene is TRBV3-1, the J gene TRBJ1-1, with 7 bases identical to TRBD1. V shed 6 bases, J shed 0 bases, and the junction held 4 bases outside the gene matches. Germline loops: CDR1 LGHDT, CDR2 YNNKEL (reference sequence). The CDR3 covers 14 residues. CDR3 residues: CASSRGTVNTEAFF. The CDR3 nucleotides are TGTGCCAGCAGTCGAGGGACAGTGAACACTGAAGCTTTCTTT.

This clonotype was seen more than once but under ten times. The chain recombines TRBV6-1 with TRBJ2-3; D is uncertain. Germline values: CDR1 MNHNS, CDR2 SASEGT. The CDR3 extends over 14 amino acids. The V end was cut by 10 bases, the J end by 0 bases, with 14 bases between. DNA for the CDR3: TGTGCCACGGCCACGGGCCCAAGCACAGATACGCAGTATTTT. The encoded protein is CATATGPSTDTQYF.